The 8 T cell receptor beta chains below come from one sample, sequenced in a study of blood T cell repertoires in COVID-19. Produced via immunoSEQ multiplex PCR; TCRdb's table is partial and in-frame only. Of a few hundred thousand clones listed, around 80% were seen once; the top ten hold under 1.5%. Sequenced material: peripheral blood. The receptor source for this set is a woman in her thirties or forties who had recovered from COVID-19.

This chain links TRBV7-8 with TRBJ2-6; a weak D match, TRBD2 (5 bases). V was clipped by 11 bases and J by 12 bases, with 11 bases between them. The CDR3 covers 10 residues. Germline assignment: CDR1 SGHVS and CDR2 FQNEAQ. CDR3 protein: CAVRGSVLTF. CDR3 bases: TGTGCCGTACGTGGGAGCGTCCTGACTTTC.

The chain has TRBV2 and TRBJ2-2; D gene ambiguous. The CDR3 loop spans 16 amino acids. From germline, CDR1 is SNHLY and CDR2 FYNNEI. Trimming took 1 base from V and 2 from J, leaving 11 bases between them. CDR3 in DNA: TGTGCCAGCAGTGAAGGGGCCCTAATAAACACCGGGGAGCTGTTTTTT. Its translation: CASSEGALINTGELFF.

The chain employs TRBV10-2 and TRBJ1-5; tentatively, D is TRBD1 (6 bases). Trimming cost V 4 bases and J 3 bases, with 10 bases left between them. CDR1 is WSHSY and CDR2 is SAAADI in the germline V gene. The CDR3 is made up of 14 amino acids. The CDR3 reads CASSAYRVNQPQHF. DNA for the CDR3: TGCGCCAGCAGTGCGTACAGGGTCAATCAGCCCCAGCATTTT.

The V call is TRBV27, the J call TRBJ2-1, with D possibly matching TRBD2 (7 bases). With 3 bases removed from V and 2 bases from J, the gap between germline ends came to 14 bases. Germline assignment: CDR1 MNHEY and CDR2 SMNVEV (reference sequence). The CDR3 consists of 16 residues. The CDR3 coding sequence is TGTGCCAGCAGTTTCCGTGGGGGGGCAACCTACAATGAGCAGTTCTTC. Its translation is CASSFRGGATYNEQFF.

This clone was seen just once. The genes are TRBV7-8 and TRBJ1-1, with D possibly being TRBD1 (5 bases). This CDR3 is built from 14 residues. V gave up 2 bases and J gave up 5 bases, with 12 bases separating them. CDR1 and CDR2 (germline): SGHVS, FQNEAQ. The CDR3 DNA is TGTGCCAGCAGCTTAAAGCAGGGCTGGACTGAAGCTTTCTTT. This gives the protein CASSLKQGWTEAFF.

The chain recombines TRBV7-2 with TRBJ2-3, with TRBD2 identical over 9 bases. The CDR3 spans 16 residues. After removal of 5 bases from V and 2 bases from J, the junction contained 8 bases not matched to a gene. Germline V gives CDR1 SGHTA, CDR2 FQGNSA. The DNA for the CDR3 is TGTGCCAGCAGCCAGACTAGCGGCGGATTCACAGATACGCAGTATTTT. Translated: CASSQTSGGFTDTQYF.

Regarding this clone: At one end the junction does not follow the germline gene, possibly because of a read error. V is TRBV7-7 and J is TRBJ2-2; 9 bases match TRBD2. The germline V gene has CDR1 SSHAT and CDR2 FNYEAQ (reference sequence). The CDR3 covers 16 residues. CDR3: CASSLDSGGNTGELFF. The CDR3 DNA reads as TGTGCTAGCAGCTTAGATAGCGGGGGAAACACCGGGGAGCTGTTTTTT.

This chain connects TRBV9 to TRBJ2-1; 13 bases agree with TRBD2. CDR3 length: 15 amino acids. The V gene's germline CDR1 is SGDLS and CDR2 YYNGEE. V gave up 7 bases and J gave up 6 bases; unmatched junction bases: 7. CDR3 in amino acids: CASAKLAGGPNEQFF. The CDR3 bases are TGTGCCAGCGCTAAACTAGCGGGGGGGCCCAATGAGCAGTTCTTC.